This T cell receptor (beta chain) is drawn from a study of T cells after yellow fever vaccination. The study, taken as a whole, reports: Post-booster reappearance was seen for most primary-vaccination clones (around 96% CD4, 75% to 90% CD8). Weaker, the secondary response had a peak occurring faster, on day 5 versus 15. In FACS-sorted repertoires, abundant clonotypes from the bulk population could appear as contaminants.

Production of TCR cDNA was by 5'RACE template switching, which also added a universal primer site and UMIs. TCRdb analysed the 5' RACE reads with MiXCR anew, one entry per CDR3 protein. Of about 63,000 distinct CDR3 sequences detected, 7.4% appear once; the ten largest clones hold less than 40%. V lost 5 bases to trimming and J lost 0 bases, with 14 bases between them. The CDR3 loop spans 15 amino acids. The germline V gene has CDR1 SGHTA and CDR2 FQGNSA. This clonotype was counted at least ten times. Its target is not known. The source is a man aged 30 to 45 who received the YFV17D yellow fever vaccine. V and J are TRBV7-2 and TRBJ2-7; D is unclear. The starting material was CD8+ T cells sorted from PBMCs, obtained 15 days after the yellow fever booster vaccination. In DNA, the CDR3 is TGTGCCAGCAGCGACCATCGGAGTAGCTCCTACGAGCAGTACTTC. As protein: CASSDHRSSSYEQYF. The entire variable domain, with the rest obtained from reference TRBV7-2 and TRBJ2-7, is as follows: GAGVSQSPSNKVTEKGKDVELRCDPISGHTALYWYRQSLGQGLEFLIYFQGNSAPDKSGLPSDRFSAERTGGSVSTLTIQRTQQEDSAVYLCASSDHRSSSYEQYFGPGTRLTVT.